A single sample is the source of the 18 T cell receptor beta chains below, sequenced in a study of shared clonotypes between healthy human individuals. CD45RO-negative CD8 cells positively selected for CCR7 made up the naive population, which excluded terminally differentiated effector memory CD45RA+ cells. Clones were sequenced by immunoSEQ multiplex PCR, and TCRdb holds only the in-frame ones, with some missing. The sample yields some 1,900,000 clones, about 95% seen once. Input material: naive CD8+ T cells sorted from blood. The receptors stem from a man aged 18 to 30 in good health.

The gene calls are TRBV4-1 and TRBJ2-2, with 7 bases fitting TRBD1. This CDR3 has 15 residues. CDR1 and CDR2 from the germline V gene are MGHRA and YSYEKL. V shed 5 bases, J shed 3 bases, and the junction held 6 bases outside the gene matches. In DNA form, the CDR3 reads TGCGCCAGCAGCTTGGACAGGCCCGACACCGGGGAGCTGTTTTTT. Its protein product is CASSLDRPDTGELFF.

Only a few counts were recorded for this clone. The J gene is TRBJ1-1, the V gene TRBV9, with 11 positions matching TRBD1. Germline assignment: CDR1 SGDLS and CDR2 YYNGEE. Trimming took 4 bases from V and 4 from J; bases not matched to a gene: 9. The CDR3 consists of 16 residues. The CDR3 here is CASSPRTGQGVTEAFF. The CDR3 DNA follows: TGTGCCAGCAGCCCCCGAACGGGACAGGGGGTCACTGAAGCTTTCTTT.

The chain has TRBV30 and TRBJ1-2; D uncertain. The CDR3 spans 10 residues. Trimming removed 3 bases from V and 14 bases from J, with 13 bases in between. The germline V gene has CDR1 GTSNPN and CDR2 SVGIG (reference sequence). This CDR3 reads CAWSGVSITF. The CDR3 DNA reads as TGTGCCTGGAGCGGGGTAAGTATAACCTTC.

This clone has only one observation. The V and J genes are TRBV29-1 and TRBJ2-7; a weak D match, TRBD1 (5 bases). Trimming cost V 0 bases and J 6 bases, with 15 bases left between them. The germline V gene has CDR1 SQVTM and CDR2 ANQGSEA. The CDR3 spans 14 residues. The CDR3 protein is CSVEEPGKWGEQYF. The CDR3 bases are TGCAGCGTTGAAGAACCAGGGAAATGGGGCGAGCAGTACTTC.

The chain couples TRBV7-2 to TRBJ1-1; 8 nucleotides align to TRBD1. CDR1 SGHTA and CDR2 FQGNSA come from the germline V gene. V lost 3 bases, J lost 0 bases, and 3 bases stayed unmatched. The CDR3 length is 15 residues. The CDR3 bases are TGTGCCAGCAGCTTTCCGGGACAGGTGAACACTGAAGCTTTCTTT. This translates into CASSFPGQVNTEAFF.

The rearrangement uses TRBV9 and TRBJ2-2; the D gene is possibly TRBD2 (6 bases). In germline, CDR1 is SGDLS, CDR2 YYNGEE. V gave up 1 base and J gave up 0 bases, with 13 bases separating them. The CDR3 totals 17 residues. CDR3 coding DNA: TGTGCCAGCAGCGTACCCTCGAGGGAGGCGAACACCGGGGAGCTGTTTTTT. This encodes CASSVPSREANTGELFF.

The chain uses TRBV6-5 and TRBJ2-7, with D unclear. Germline assignment: CDR1 MNHEY and CDR2 SVGAGI. The CDR3 is made up of 16 amino acids. The germline V and J ends were trimmed by 2 bases and 1 base, with 15 bases remaining between them. CDR3 residues: CASSYGSGLASYEQYF. In nucleotides, the CDR3 is TGTGCCAGCAGTTACGGGTCGGGCCTCGCTTCCTACGAGCAGTACTTC.

The V gene is TRBV11-2, the J gene TRBJ2-1; 11 bases are a match to TRBD2. The junction had 5 bases not matched to a gene; V was cut back by 3 bases and J by 7 bases. Per the germline V gene, CDR1 is SGHAT and CDR2 is FQNNGV. The length of the CDR3 is 15 residues. DNA for the CDR3: TGTGCCAGCAGCTTCTTTAGCGGGGGGGGAAATGAGCAGTTCTTC. It translates to CASSFFSGGGNEQFF. Full variable domain (outside the CDR3, taken from reference TRBV11-2 and TRBJ2-1): EAGVAQSPRYKIIEKRQSVAFWCNPISGHATLYWYQQILGQGPKLLIQFQNNGVVDDSQLPKDRFSAERLKGVDSTLKIQPAKLEDSAVYLCASSFFSGGGNEQFFGPGTRLTVL.

V gene TRBV7-8 combines with J gene TRBJ2-3; D remains unclear. With 3 bases removed from V and 3 bases from J, the gap between germline ends came to 16 bases. CDR3 length: 16 amino acids. The V gene's germline CDR1 is SGHVS and CDR2 FQNEAQ. The CDR3 protein is CASSFLSNSWTDTQYF. The CDR3 nucleotides read TGTGCCAGCAGCTTTCTAAGTAACTCTTGGACAGATACGCAGTATTTT.

The CDR3 nucleotides read TGCGCCAGCAGCCAAGATTGGGGGGTAGGCTACGAGCAGTACTTC. It translates to CASSQDWGVGYEQYF. The chain has TRBV4-3 and TRBJ2-7; possible D gene TRBD2, 6 bases. The ends were cut back, 0 bases at V and 3 bases at J, with 12 bases in the middle. The CDR3 consists of 15 residues. Looked up from germline, CDR1 is LGHNA and CDR2 is YSLEER.

V gene TRBV11-2 combines with J gene TRBJ1-2; TRBD1 is a possible D gene (6 bases). Germline V CDR1 and CDR2: SGHAT, FQNNGV. This CDR3 spans 14 amino acids. Trimming stripped 5 bases from V and 4 bases from J, with 14 bases between. The CDR3 is CASSPQGITYGYTF. DNA of the CDR3: TGTGCCAGCAGCCCACAGGGTATCACCTATGGCTACACCTTC.

This clone was recorded once. The chain recombines TRBV2 with TRBJ1-1; TRBD1 might be the D (5 bases). Trimming took off 4 bases at V and 8 bases at J, with 8 bases between the two ends. This CDR3 comprises 11 residues. Germline V lookup: CDR1 SNHLY, CDR2 FYNNEI. CDR3 residues: CASSGTYEAFF. For the CDR3, the DNA is TGTGCCAGCAGTGGGACATACGAAGCTTTCTTT.

The CDR3 region is CASSVTGSSSYEQYF. In DNA, the CDR3 is TGTGCCAGTAGTGTCACAGGGTCGAGCTCCTACGAGCAGTACTTC. The chain has TRBV19 and TRBJ2-7; D may be TRBD1 (6 bases). This CDR3 region has 15 residues. Germline CDR1 LNHDA, CDR2 SQIVND (reference sequence). Between the trimmed V and J ends, which lost 5 bases and 0 bases, there was a span of 14 bases. The variable domain in full, completed from reference TRBV19 and TRBJ2-7, reads DGGITQSPKYLFRKEGQNVTLSCEQNLNHDAMYWYRQDPGQGLRLIYYSQIVNDFQKGDIAEGYSVSREKKESFPLTVTSAQKNPTAFYLCASSVTGSSSYEQYFGPGTRLTVT.

For this clone: Different DNA sequences within this sample yield the same CDR3. In DNA form, the CDR3 reads TGTGCCAGCAGCTTGGGGGGCAACTATGGCTACACCTTC. Amino acid sequence: CASSLGGNYGYTF. The V call is TRBV5-4, the J call TRBJ1-2; TRBD1 might be the D (5 bases). V dropped 0 bases and J dropped 2 bases, with 5 bases sitting between them. Germline V gives CDR1 SGHNT, CDR2 YYREEE (reference sequence). The length of the CDR3 is 13 residues.

A single count supports this clone. The chain couples TRBV7-8 to TRBJ2-7, with 11 bases fitting TRBD1. Germline V gene lookup returns CDR1 SGHVS and CDR2 FQNEAQ. Trimming took 1 base from V and 2 from J; bases not matched to a gene: 10. The CDR3 runs to 18 residues. In DNA, the CDR3 is TGTGCCAGCAGCTTAGAGGGGGCGCCGGGACAGGGGGCCTACGAGCAGTACTTC. This gives the protein CASSLEGAPGQGAYEQYF.

The chain links TRBV19 to TRBJ2-1; TRBD2 aligns across 8 bases. J lost 3 bases, V lost 3 bases, and 16 bases had no gene match. This CDR3 has 19 residues. Germline V gene sequence: CDR1 LNHDA, CDR2 SQIVND (reference sequence). Written as DNA, the CDR3 is TGTGCCAGTAGTATGACAGCGGGAGCGGAGGTCCCTTTCTACAATGAGCAGTTCTTC. Translated: CASSMTAGAEVPFYNEQFF.

As for this clone: Other DNA sequences in this specimen translate into the identical CDR3. The chain carries TRBV11-2 and TRBJ2-7; D gene unclear. Between the trimmed V and J ends, which lost 1 base and 2 bases, there was a span of 9 bases. This CDR3 spans 14 amino acids. The V gene's germline CDR1 is SGHAT and CDR2 FQNNGV. The CDR3: CASSLGGAPYEQYF. In DNA, the CDR3 is TGTGCCAGCAGCTTAGGAGGTGCTCCCTACGAGCAGTACTTC.

Points on this clone: The sample holds other DNA sequences that translate to the same CDR3. The chain couples TRBV4-1 to TRBJ1-1; D remains unclear. The germline CDR1 and CDR2 sequences are MGHRA and YSYEKL. V dropped 0 bases and J dropped 1 base, with 3 bases sitting between them. The CDR3 contains 13 residues. The CDR3 sequence is CASSQESNTEAFF. The CDR3, as DNA: TGCGCCAGCAGCCAAGAGTCGAACACTGAAGCTTTCTTT.